This TCR beta chain was captured in a study of blood T cell repertoires in COVID-19. Trimming removed 3 bases from V and 8 bases from J; junction bases left unmatched: 12. This CDR3 comprises 16 residues. Germline CDR1 and CDR2: SGHTA and FQGNSA. Clones were sequenced by immunoSEQ multiplex PCR, and TCRdb holds only the in-frame ones, with some missing. The sample has under 350,000 clones; 86% are singletons. This clone has just one count. Specimen: PBMCs or T cells enriched from blood (not recorded which). This chain connects TRBV7-2 to TRBJ1-4; TRBD1 matches at 7 bases. The TCR originated in a woman between 18 and 29 years old who had recovered from COVID-19. The CDR3 region is CASSLRGGAVNEKLFF. The CDR3 bases are TGTGCCAGCAGCTTGCGAGGGGGCGCGGTGAACGAAAAACTGTTTTTT.